This is a list of T cell receptor beta chains from one sample in a study of blood T cell repertoires in COVID-19. The method was immunoSEQ multiplex PCR; TCRdb's version includes in-frame clones alone and lacks a portion of them. The table records hundreds of thousands of clones, roughly nine tenths of them present only once. Sequencing input: PBMCs or T cells enriched from blood (not recorded which). The receptors shown here come from a woman in her forties or fifties in a cohort exposed to, infected with or recovered from COVID-19 (not recorded which). The CDR3 runs from the conserved cysteine through the conserved F or W. Fields, in order: clone size, D gene, J gene, V gene, CDR3 DNA, CDR3 protein. A D gene is named only where the DNA matches it firmly. The listing skips clone size in some rows; elsewhere it reads once, few, many or a size class.

>.|TRBD2|TRBJ2-1|TRBV30
TGTGCCTGGAGTCCCCCCAGCGGGGCCTACAATGAGCAGTTCTTC
CAWSPPSGAYNEQFF
>.|TRBD2|TRBJ2-1|TRBV9
TGTGCCAGCAGCGCACTAGCGGGGGGGTACAATGAGCAGTTCTTC
CASSALAGGYNEQFF
>.|TRBD1|TRBJ1-6|TRBV28
TGTGCCAGCAGTTCCGCCAGACAGGGGAATTCACCCCTCCACTTT
CASSSARQGNSPLHF
>.|.|TRBJ2-2|TRBV5-1
TGCGCCAGCAGCTCAGGACAGCTGACCGGGGAGCTGTTTTTT
CASSSGQLTGELFF
>.|.|TRBJ2-3|TRBV10-3
TGTGCCATCAGTGACAGAAGCACAGATACGCAGTATTTT
CAISDRSTDTQYF
>.|TRBD1|TRBJ2-3|TRBV7-9
TGTGCCAGCAGCCCAGGGGGTGATACGCAGTATTTT
CASSPGGDTQYF
>.|.|TRBJ1-5|TRBV21-1
TGTGCCAGCAGCCTCTGGGGTGGGGACAGGGGGCTCAACCAGCCCCAGCATTTT
CASSLWGGDRGLNQPQHF
>.|.|TRBJ2-6|TRBV4-1
TGCGCCAGCAGCCAAGTTGGGGGGTCCTCCCTTGGGGCCAACGTCCTGACTTTC
CASSQVGGSSLGANVLTF
>.|TRBD2|TRBJ2-3|TRBV7-9
TGTGCCAGCAGCTTAGCGAGCGGGGGCACAGATACGCAGTATTTT
CASSLASGGTDTQYF
>.|.|TRBJ2-5|TRBV7-2
TGTGCCAGCAGCTTAGCTACGGGTAGCCAAGAGACCCAGTACTTC
CASSLATGSQETQYF
>.|.|TRBJ2-2|TRBV29-1
TGCAGCGTTTTAGACGCCCGGACTACCACCGGGGAGCTGTTTTTT
CSVLDARTTTGELFF
>.|.|TRBJ1-1|TRBV10-3
TGTGCCATCGGGGCAGAGATGAACACTGAAGCTTTCTTT
CAIGAEMNTEAFF
>once|TRBD1|TRBJ1-1|TRBV5-4
TGTGCCAGCAGCCGAATGGACAGGGCCCCTGAAGCTTTCTTT
CASSRMDRAPEAFF
>.|TRBD2|TRBJ2-1|TRBV11-2
TGTGCCAGCAGCCGAGTTGTGCGGGGGGGCAAAAACAATGAGCAGTTCTTC
CASSRVVRGGKNNEQFF
>.|TRBD2|TRBJ2-2|TRBV28
TGTGCCACCAAGGGGGAACGGGGGGGTTACACCGGGGAGCTGTTTTTT
CATKGERGGYTGELFF
>few|.|TRBJ1-1|TRBV29-1
TGCAGCGTTGCCCCGTACACTGAAGCTTTCTTT
CSVAPYTEAFF
>few|.|TRBJ1-2|TRBV10-3
TGTGCCATCCTTCGGGGGGCGGTCTATGGCTACACCTTC
CAILRGAVYGYTF
>.|.|TRBJ2-7|TRBV21-1
TGTGCCAGCAGTCGGACAGCGAGCTCCTACGAGCAGTACTTC
CASSRTASSYEQYF
>.|.|TRBJ1-4|TRBV3-1/TRBV3-2
TGTGCCAGCAGCCAAGCACAGCGGCAGGAAAAACTGTTTTTT
CASSQAQRQEKLFF
>.|TRBD1|TRBJ1-5|TRBV3-1/TRBV3-2
TGTGCCAGCAGCAACGGACAGGGAAATCAGCCCCAGCATTTT
CASSNGQGNQPQHF
>.|.|TRBJ1-1|TRBV4-3
TGCGCCAGCAGCCAAGCACCCAGCACTGAAGCTTTCTTT
CASSQAPSTEAFF
>once|.|TRBJ2-7|TRBV11-2
TGTGCCAGCAGCTTAGGCCGCGGGCGTGGGGTAAGATACGAGCAGTACTTC
CASSLGRGRGVRYEQYF
>.|.|TRBJ2-3|TRBV19
TGTGCCAGTAGTATAGTCCAGAGCACAGATACGCAGTATTTT
CASSIVQSTDTQYF
>.|.|TRBJ2-7|TRBV4-1
TGCGCCAGCAGCCCCGGGATTTCCTACGAGCAGTACTTC
CASSPGISYEQYF
>.|TRBD1|TRBJ1-1|TRBV19
TGTGCCAGTAGTCCCAACAGGGGGCTGAACACTGAAGCTTTCTTT
CASSPNRGLNTEAFF
>.|.|TRBJ1-5|TRBV6-5
TGTGCCAGCAGCCGTCAGGGCCAGCCCCAGCATTTT
CASSRQGQPQHF
>.|.|TRBJ1-2|TRBV4-3
TGCGCCAGCAGCCAAGCAACGGACAGCATCGTCTACACCTTC
CASSQATDSIVYTF
>few|.|TRBJ1-2|TRBV29-1
TGCAGCGTTGTAGGTGAGGCAGATAACTATGGCTACACCTTC
CSVVGEADNYGYTF
>.|TRBD2|TRBJ2-5|TRBV5-5
TGTGCCAGCAGCTTGGGGTCTGCGGGGGGGGCGTTAGAGACCCAGTACTTC
CASSLGSAGGALETQYF
>many|.|TRBJ1-2|TRBV3-1/TRBV3-2
TGTGCCAGCAGCCCACGGGACATCCCTAACTATGGCTACACCTTC
CASSPRDIPNYGYTF
>.|.|TRBJ1-2|TRBV2
TGTGCCAGCAGTGCTAAGAACTTGGGCTACACCTTC
CASSAKNLGYTF
>.|.|TRBJ2-7|TRBV6-6
TGTGCCAGCAGTTACTCGAGTCGACCAGGGGAAGACGAGCAGTACTTC
CASSYSSRPGEDEQYF